This TCR beta chain was found in a study of OX40 agonist ivuxolimab in advanced cancers. Trimming took off 2 bases at V and 4 bases at J, with 9 bases between the two ends. The CDR3 is made up of 13 amino acids. Germline CDR1 SGHDT, CDR2 YYEEEE. TCRdb's table, derived via immunoSEQ multiplex PCR, lists solely in-frame clones and lacks some. The data hold about 64,000 clones, with about 88% observed a single time. The source was CD4+ or CD8+ T cells sorted from blood, collected in a trial of the OX40 agonist ivuxolimab. The receptor comes from an adult with an advanced solid tumor such as melanoma, head and neck, liver or kidney cancer. The rearrangement links TRBV5-6 to TRBJ1-1; D call uncertain. This CDR3 reads CASSLRGTTEAFF. CDR3 sequence (DNA): TGTGCCAGCAGCTTACGGGGTACCACTGAAGCTTTCTTT.